This TCR beta chain was identified during a study of T-cell memory formation after mild COVID-19. About the study: TCR clusters were mostly donor specific.

5'RACE with constant-segment primers built TCRalpha and TCRbeta cDNA libraries with UMIs. TCRdb passed the 5' RACE reads through MiXCR, listing each CDR3 protein once. The table includes fewer than 700,000 distinct CDR3 sequences, about 22% detected once. This CDR3 contains 16 residues. Germline V gene sequence: CDR1 MRHNA, CDR2 SNTAGT. The germline V and J ends were trimmed by 0 bases and 5 bases, with 14 bases remaining between them. Notes on the study in general: A second wave expanding day 15 to 37 was CD4+-biased; contracting clones were balanced. Shrinking CD4+ clones were chiefly CM and EM; CD8+ ones were chiefly EMRA.

This clonotype was found a few times. The target antigen is unknown. This clonotype originated in an adult woman who had mild COVID-19 (a few samples of this study predate the infection). Cell type and time point are not known. Sequencing was done on a sample of PBMCs or a T cell subset sorted from them (not recorded which). V gene TRBV6-4 combines with J gene TRBJ2-1, with TRBD1 as a possible D gene (5 bases). CDR3 loop: CASSDSDKRANNEQFF. Here the CDR3 DNA reads TGTGCCAGCAGTGACTCGGACAAGAGAGCTAACAATGAGCAGTTCTTC.